Each of the 4 T cell receptor beta chains below was sequenced from the same sample in a study of cytomegalovirus exposure and HLA in healthy donors. PCR amplification relied on 60 Vbeta primers (plus 13 Jbeta primers). Sequencing was performed with immunoSEQ multiplex PCR; in TCRdb, only in-frame clones are kept and a portion is missing. The sample holds fewer than 95,000 clones, approximately 80% seen once. Sequencing used PBMCs. These receptors were taken from a man aged 35-49 years in good health and CMV-seronegative.

The V and J genes are TRBV5-5 and TRBJ1-1; D is unresolved. Trimming removed 4 bases from V and 0 bases from J, with 10 bases in between. Germline V CDR1 and CDR2: SGHKS, YYEKEE (reference sequence). The CDR3 consists of 14 residues. The CDR3 DNA is TGTGCCAGCAGCGCCTACTTTATGAACACTGAAGCTTTCTTT. Protein sequence: CASSAYFMNTEAFF.

The chain uses TRBV9 and TRBJ2-5, with a weak D call TRBD1 (6 bases). Germline assignment: CDR1 SGDLS and CDR2 YYNGEE. Trimming removed 2 bases at V and 7 bases at J, with 12 bases between. The CDR3 is made up of 13 amino acids. CDR3 protein: CASSVEQGMTQYF. DNA of the CDR3: TGTGCCAGCAGCGTGGAACAGGGAATGACCCAGTACTTC.

V gene TRBV5-4 combines with J gene TRBJ1-2; TRBD1 matches at 7 bases. The CDR3 consists of 13 residues. The junction had 4 bases not matched to a gene; V was cut back by 4 bases and J by 4 bases. Germline values: CDR1 SGHNT, CDR2 YYREEE (reference sequence). The CDR3 DNA reads as TGTGCCAGCAGCAGTGACAGGGTCTATGGCTACACCTTC. Protein sequence: CASSSDRVYGYTF.

V is TRBV2 and J is TRBJ1-2; D is perhaps TRBD1 (5 bases). Trimming removed 2 bases at V and 3 bases at J, with 16 bases between. Germline-derived CDR1 and CDR2 are SNHLY and FYNNEI. CDR3 size: 16 residues. Here the CDR3 DNA reads TGTGCCAGCAGTGAAAAAGGCAGGGTCCCATACTATGGCTACACCTTC. This sequence encodes CASSEKGRVPYYGYTF.